This T cell receptor beta chain was obtained from a study of STAT3 mutations in large granular lymphocyte leukemia (dated by TCRdb to the late 2010s). About the full investigation: Roughly half of the T-LGLL patients who were sequenced longitudinally carried canonical activating STAT3 mutations. More than half of T-LGLL patients received one or more immunosuppressive therapy regimens, with hematologic response in 40% of those treated. To reconstruct clonal hierarchy and dynamics, serial deep sequencing of TCRbeta CDR3 and STAT3 was performed in patients with T-cell large granular lymphocyte leukemia. From an initial cohort of about 220 LGL patients, about 20 representative T-LGLL cases were chosen for longitudinal sequencing of TCRbeta and STAT3. Two patients with natural killer LGL leukemia were also sequenced longitudinally as controls within the study. For each patient, sequencing was performed at an average of approximately 4 time points, with a range of 2 to 8 samplings. The research as a whole found: TCR clonotype switching after therapy was seen in about 35% of the 18 patients, with all newly emerging clones being STAT3 wild type. Linking therapy response to changes in TCR clonal burden was complicated by variable intervals between samplings and by differing treatment regimens. Since codominant clonotypes persisted in some patients, a small but highly pathogenic clone may have gone undetected. At least one immunodominant TCRbeta clonotype was present in every T-LGLL patient, and multiple immunodominant subclonotypes appeared in about half of the T-LGLL patients. Because no samples were available when a clone first appeared, clonal expansion was inferred from samplings taken at other points. The burden of the dominant TCR clone was higher than the STAT3 mutant burden in several patients, which suggests that the STAT3 mutation arose secondarily inside a clone that had already expanded.

TCRbeta libraries were sequenced on an Illumina MiSeq, and an average of around 44,000 productive templates per sample was obtained. The immunoSEQ assay, which uses multiplex PCR amplification, was used to generate TCRbeta CDR3 libraries. On the authors' methods: Repertoire diversity was calculated as previously defined, and values close to 0 indicated extremely monoclonal samples. TCRdb's version of the immuneACCESS table is confined to in-frame rearrangements and falls short of the full clone set. An unresolved V gene accounts for under half of the shortfall where checked; the remainder is of unknown origin. V, J and clone size are taken as reported in that table, and D and trimming were inferred from the DNA itself. Recorded for this sample are over 200 clones; roughly three fifths of them occurred a single time. The leading ten clones occupy approximately 99% of the sample. V loses 0 bases of germline sequence and J loses 1 base, and the interval between the two ends is 11 bases. There are 15 amino acids in the CDR3, from cysteine to phenylalanine inclusive. Only the CDR3 region is kept as DNA, spanning 45 bases read in frame from base 1. The germline V gene sets CDR1 to SGHRS and CDR2 to YFSETQ.

In regard to this clone: Its antigen is not yet known. Within one base of it there is no much larger clone, and no base qualities were kept.

The same DNA, extracted from blood mononuclear cells, served for both TCR sequencing and STAT3 sequencing. The sequence was obtained from a woman aged 45-65 years with T-cell large granular lymphocyte leukemia. Some clones in this sample may be carry-over from other donors' samples. The age is the age at diagnosis. Input material: peripheral blood mononuclear cells. The V gene is TRBV5-1 and the J gene is TRBJ2-7; the D gene may be TRBD1 or TRBD2, since each aligns over 6 bases. The CDR3 corresponds to CASSLDRAGSYEQYF. Read as DNA, the sequence is TGCGCCAGCAGCTTGGACAGGGCGGGGTCCTACGAGCAGTACTTC.